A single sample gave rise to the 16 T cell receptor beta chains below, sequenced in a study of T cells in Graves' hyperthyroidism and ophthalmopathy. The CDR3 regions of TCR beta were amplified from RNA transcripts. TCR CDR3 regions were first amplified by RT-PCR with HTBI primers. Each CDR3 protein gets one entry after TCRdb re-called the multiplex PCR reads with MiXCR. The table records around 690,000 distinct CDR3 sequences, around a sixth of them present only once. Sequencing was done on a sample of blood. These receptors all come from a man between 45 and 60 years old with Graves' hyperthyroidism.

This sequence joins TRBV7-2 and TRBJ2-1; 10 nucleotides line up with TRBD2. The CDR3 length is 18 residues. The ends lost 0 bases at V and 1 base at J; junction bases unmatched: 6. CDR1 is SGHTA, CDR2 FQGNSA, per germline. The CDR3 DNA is TGTGCCAGCAGCTTAGCCCTGACTAGCGGGCAATCCTACAATGAGCAGTTCTTC. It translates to CASSLALTSGQSYNEQFF.

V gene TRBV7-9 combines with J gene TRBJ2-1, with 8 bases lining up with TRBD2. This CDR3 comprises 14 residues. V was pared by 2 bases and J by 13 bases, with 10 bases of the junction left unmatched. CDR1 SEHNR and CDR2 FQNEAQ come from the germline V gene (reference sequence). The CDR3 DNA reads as TGTGCCAGCAGCTTACCATCCGCGGGAGGTGAACAGTTCTTC. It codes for CASSLPSAGGEQFF.

CDR3 loop: CASSYSVAGGPHEQFF. The CDR3 coding sequence is TGTGCCAGCAGTTACTCGGTAGCGGGAGGGCCCCATGAGCAGTTCTTC. The chain is built from TRBV6-2 or TRBV6-3 and TRBJ2-1; 11 nucleotides line up with TRBD2. Germline assignment: CDR1 MNHEY and CDR2 SVGEGT. V lost 0 bases, J lost 8 bases, and 6 bases stayed unmatched. The CDR3 is 16 amino acids.

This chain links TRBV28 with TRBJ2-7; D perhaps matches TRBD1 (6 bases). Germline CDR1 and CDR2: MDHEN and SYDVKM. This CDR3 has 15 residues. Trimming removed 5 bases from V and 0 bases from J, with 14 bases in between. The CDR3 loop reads CASSPGAPISYEQYF. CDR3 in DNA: TGTGCCAGCAGTCCAGGGGCCCCAATCTCCTACGAGCAGTACTTC.

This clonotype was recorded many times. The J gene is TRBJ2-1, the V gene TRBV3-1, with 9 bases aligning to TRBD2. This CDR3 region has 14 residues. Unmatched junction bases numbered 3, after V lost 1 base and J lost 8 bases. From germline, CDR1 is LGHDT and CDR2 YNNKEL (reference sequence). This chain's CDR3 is CASSQGGRADEQFF. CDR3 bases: TGTGCCAGCAGCCAAGGCGGGAGGGCCGATGAGCAGTTCTTC.

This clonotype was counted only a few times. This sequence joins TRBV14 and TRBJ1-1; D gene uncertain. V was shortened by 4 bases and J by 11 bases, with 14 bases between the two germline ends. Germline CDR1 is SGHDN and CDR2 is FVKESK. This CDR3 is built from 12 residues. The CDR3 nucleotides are TGTGCCAGCAGCCTCAACACTAATTGGGCTTTCTTT. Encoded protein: CASSLNTNWAFF.

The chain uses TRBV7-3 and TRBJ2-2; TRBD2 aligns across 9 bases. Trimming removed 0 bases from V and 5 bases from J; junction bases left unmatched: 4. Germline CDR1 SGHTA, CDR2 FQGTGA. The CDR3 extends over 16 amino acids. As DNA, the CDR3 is TGTGCCAGCAGCTTAACACGCCTAGCGGGGACCGGGGAGCTGTTTTTT. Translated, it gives CASSLTRLAGTGELFF. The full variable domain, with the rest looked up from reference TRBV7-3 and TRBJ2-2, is GAGVSQTPSNKVTEKGKYVELRCDPISGHTALYWYRQSLGQGPEFLIYFQGTGAADDSGLPNDRFFAVRPEGSVSTLKIQRTERGDSAVYLCASSLTRLAGTGELFFGEGSRLTVL.

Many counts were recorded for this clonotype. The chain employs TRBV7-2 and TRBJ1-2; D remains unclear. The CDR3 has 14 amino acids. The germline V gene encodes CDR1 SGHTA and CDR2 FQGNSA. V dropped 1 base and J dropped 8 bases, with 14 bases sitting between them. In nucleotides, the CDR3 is TGTGCCAGCAGCTTAGGGTCGGGCCGAGACGGCTACACCTTC. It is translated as CASSLGSGRDGYTF.

CDR3 bases: TGTGCCAGTAGTATATTTGCAGGGGACCATGAAGCTTTCTTT. Translation gives CASSIFAGDHEAFF. The V and J genes are TRBV19 and TRBJ1-1; D possibly corresponds to TRBD1 (6 bases). From germline, CDR1 is LNHDA and CDR2 SQIVND (reference sequence). V lost 2 bases, J lost 7 bases, and 14 bases lay in between. The CDR3 sequence is 14 residues long.

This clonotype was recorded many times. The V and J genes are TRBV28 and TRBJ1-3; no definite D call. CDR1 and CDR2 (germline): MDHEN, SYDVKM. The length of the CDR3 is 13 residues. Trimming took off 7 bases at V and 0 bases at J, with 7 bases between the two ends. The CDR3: CASTYRSGNTIYF. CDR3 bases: TGTGCCAGCACTTATCGCTCTGGAAACACCATATATTTT.

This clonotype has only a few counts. CDR3 sequence: CASSPLPGLAGVETQYF. CDR3 in DNA: TGCGCCAGCAGCCCGCTGCCCGGACTAGCGGGAGTAGAGACCCAGTACTTC. The chain has TRBV5-1 and TRBJ2-5; 13 bases line up with TRBD2. V was clipped by 4 bases and J by 4 bases; unmatched bases: 10. The CDR3 contains 17 residues. In germline, CDR1 is SGHRS, CDR2 YFSETQ. The variable domain in full, with the rest retrieved from reference TRBV5-1 and TRBJ2-5, is KAGVTQTPRYLIKTRGQQVTLSCSPISGHRSVSWYQQTPGQGLQFLFEYFSETQRNKGNFPGRFSGRQFSNSRSEMNVSTLELGDSALYLCASSPLPGLAGVETQYFGPGTRLLVL.

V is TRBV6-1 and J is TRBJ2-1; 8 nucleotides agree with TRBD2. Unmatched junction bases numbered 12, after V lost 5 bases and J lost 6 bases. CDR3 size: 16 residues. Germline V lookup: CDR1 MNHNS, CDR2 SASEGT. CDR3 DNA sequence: TGTGCCAGCAGTTCGCTCGGACTAGCCGCAATCAATGAGCAGTTCTTC. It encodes CASSSLGLAAINEQFF.

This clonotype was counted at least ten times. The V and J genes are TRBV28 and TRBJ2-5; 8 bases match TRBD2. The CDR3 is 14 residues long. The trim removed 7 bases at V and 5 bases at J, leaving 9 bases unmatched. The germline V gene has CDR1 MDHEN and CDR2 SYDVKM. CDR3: CASIAAGVWETQYF. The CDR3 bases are TGTGCCAGCATCGCAGCGGGAGTTTGGGAGACCCAGTACTTC.

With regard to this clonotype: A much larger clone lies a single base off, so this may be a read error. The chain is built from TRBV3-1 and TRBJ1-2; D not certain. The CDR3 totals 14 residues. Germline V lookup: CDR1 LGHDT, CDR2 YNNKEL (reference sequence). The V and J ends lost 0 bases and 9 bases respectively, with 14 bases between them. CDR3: CASSQDWPCDSYTF. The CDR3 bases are TGTGCCAGCAGCCAAGATTGGCCCTGTGATAGCTACACCTTC.

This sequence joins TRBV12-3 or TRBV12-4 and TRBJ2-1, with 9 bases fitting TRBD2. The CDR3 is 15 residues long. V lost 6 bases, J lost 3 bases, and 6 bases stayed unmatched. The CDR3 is CASRVTSGNYNEQFF. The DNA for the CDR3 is TGTGCCAGCAGGGTGACTAGCGGTAACTACAATGAGCAGTTCTTC.

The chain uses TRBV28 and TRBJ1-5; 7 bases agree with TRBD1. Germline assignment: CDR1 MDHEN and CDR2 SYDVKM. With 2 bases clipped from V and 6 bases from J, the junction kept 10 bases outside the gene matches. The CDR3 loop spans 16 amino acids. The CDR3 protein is CASSLLPTGIGQPQHF. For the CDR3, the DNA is TGTGCCAGCAGTTTACTACCGACAGGGATTGGTCAGCCCCAGCATTTT.